What follows describes a single T cell receptor (beta chain). Method: immunoSEQ multiplex PCR; TCRdb's copy keeps in-frame clones and lacks some. The sample carries approximately 99,000 clones, approximately 96% recorded once. This entry is derived from a study of technical replicates of blood from a handful of donors. The CDR3 sequence is 14 residues long. Germline V gives CDR1 MGHRA, CDR2 YSYEKL. V was pared by 4 bases and J by 0 bases, with 1 base of the junction left unmatched. The sequence came from a human donor in good health. This chain links TRBV4-1 with TRBJ1-1, with 8 bases aligning to TRBD1. Sequencing was done on a sample of T cells isolated from PBMCs. The CDR3 region has the DNA TGCGCCAGCAGCCCAGGGGGCATGAACACTGAAGCTTTCTTT. Encoded protein: CASSPGGMNTEAFF.